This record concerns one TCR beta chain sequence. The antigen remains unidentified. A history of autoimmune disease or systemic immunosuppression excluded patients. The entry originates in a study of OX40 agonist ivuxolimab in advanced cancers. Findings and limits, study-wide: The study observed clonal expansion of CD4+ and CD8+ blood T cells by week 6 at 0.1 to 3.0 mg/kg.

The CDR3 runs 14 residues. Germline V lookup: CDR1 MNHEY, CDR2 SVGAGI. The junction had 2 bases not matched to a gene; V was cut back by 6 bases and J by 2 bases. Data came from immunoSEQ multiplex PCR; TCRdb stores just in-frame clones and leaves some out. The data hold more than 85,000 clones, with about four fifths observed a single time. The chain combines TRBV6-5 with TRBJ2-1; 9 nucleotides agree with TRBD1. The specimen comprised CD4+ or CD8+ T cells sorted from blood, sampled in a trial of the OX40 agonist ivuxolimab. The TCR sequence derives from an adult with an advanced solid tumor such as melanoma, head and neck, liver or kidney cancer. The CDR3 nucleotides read TGTGCCAGCAGGGACAGGGGCACCTACAATGAGCAGTTCTTC. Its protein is CASRDRGTYNEQFF.